This TCR beta chain originates from a study of brain T cells in children with intractable seizures. The data were produced by immunoSEQ multiplex PCR, yet TCRdb's version contains in-frame clones alone and is incomplete. The data show about 64,000 clones, 90% to 97% seen once. Germline V CDR1 and CDR2: LNHDA, SQIVND (reference sequence). Trimming cost V 5 bases and J 3 bases; bases outside gene matches: 3. The CDR3 contains 13 residues. The starting material was peripheral blood, obtained at surgery. The chain is built from TRBV19 and TRBJ2-5; TRBD2 aligns across 7 bases. This clonotype was sampled from a boy in the first two years of life with focal cortical dysplasia and intractable seizures. CDR3 sequence (DNA): TGTGCCAGTAGTCTAGCGGCTGAAGAGACCCAGTACTTC. It translates to CASSLAAEETQYF. Full variable domain (rest looked up from reference TRBV19 and TRBJ2-5): DGGITQSPKYLFRKEGQNVTLSCEQNLNHDAMYWYRQDPGQGLRLIYYSQIVNDFQKGDIAEGYSVSREKKESFPLTVTSAQKNPTAFYLCASSLAAEETQYFGPGTRLLVL.